What follows describes a single T cell receptor (beta chain). Methods used by the authors: Nucleated cell number was recorded as an estimate derived from reference gene primer amplification. The data were produced by immunoSEQ multiplex PCR, yet TCRdb's version contains in-frame clones alone and is incomplete. V and J calls and clone size are copied from that table; D and trimming were computed from the DNA. Altogether 120,000 to 150,000 clones are present, 75% to 90% being singletons, with the ten largest covering 9.5% to 11%. The V gene's germline CDR1 is SGDLS and CDR2 YYNGEE. Trimming cost V 3 bases and J 8 bases, with 11 bases left between them. CDR3 size: 12 residues. These data come from a study of blood T cell repertoires in COVID-19. Study-wide background: In each case, the material was cDNA or gDNA derived from T cells, B-cell-depleted T cells, or PBMCs.

The receptor was isolated from a woman older than 75 with acute or convalescent COVID-19. The specimen sequenced was peripheral blood. V and J are TRBV9 and TRBJ1-2; TRBD1 might be the D (5 bases). CDR3 amino acids: CASSDPPGGYTF. Written as DNA, the CDR3 is TGTGCCAGCAGCGACCCACCAGGGGGCTACACCTTC. Supplemented by reference TRBV9 and TRBJ1-2, the full variable domain reads DSGVTQTPKHLITATGQRVTLRCSPRSGDLSVYWYQQSLDQGLQFLIQYYNGEERAKGNILERFSAQQFPDLHSELNLSSLELGDSALYFCASSDPPGGYTFGSGTRLTVV.